The 20 T cell receptor beta chains below were found in one sample sequenced in a study of regulatory T cells in long-lasting Graves disease. Both iRepertoire HTBI primers and Arm-PCR of CDR3 regions were used to build the TCR beta libraries. TCRdb itself ran the multiplex PCR reads through MiXCR, one entry per CDR3 protein. The sample comprises a few hundred thousand distinct CDR3 sequences, roughly 15% of which are singletons, and 20% to 25% rests with the top ten. Specified time point: newly diagnosed GD, antithyroid drugs for less than 3 months. With RNA extracted from PBMCs as input, the TCR library was made. These data were also filed under a second study, of T cells in Graves' hyperthyroidism and ophthalmopathy.

The material was peripheral blood mononuclear cells (PBMCs), obtained at new diagnosis, from a patient treated with antithyroid drugs. Source of these receptors: a woman younger than 35 with Graves disease.

The CDR3, as DNA: TGTGCCAGCAGCGCGAGCGGGGGGGGCGCAGATACGCAGTATTTT. Protein product: CASSASGGGADTQYF. The V gene is TRBV9, the J gene TRBJ2-3; 10 bases line up with TRBD2. The V segment lost 3 bases and the J segment 4 bases; nucleotides outside the gene matches: 5. The CDR3 length is 15 residues. Per germline, CDR1 SGDLS and CDR2 YYNGEE.

A word on this clonotype: This may arise from a read error, as a much more abundant clone is one base away. The chain employs TRBV29-1 and TRBJ2-2; 8 nucleotides line up with TRBD1. The CDR3 has 12 amino acids. Germline CDR1 is SQVTM and CDR2 is ANQGSEA. V gave up 6 bases and J gave up 7 bases; unmatched junction bases: 4. The CDR3 here is CSVTGGNGELFF. The CDR3 DNA follows: TGCAGCGTAACAGGGGGTAACGGGGAGCTGTTTTTT.

Points on this clonotype: This may stem from a read error, because a much larger clone lies one nucleotide away. The chain combines TRBV12-3 or TRBV12-4 with TRBJ2-1, with D unresolved. V lost 6 bases and J 10 bases, leaving 13 bases between the germline ends. This CDR3 is 12 amino acids long. The CDR3 protein is CASRGRGYEQFF. The CDR3 nucleotides read TGTGCCAGCAGGGGTAGAGGTTACGAGCAGTTCTTC.

This clonotype was observed many times. V gene TRBV6-1 combines with J gene TRBJ2-1, with D possibly matching TRBD2 (6 bases). Germline values: CDR1 MNHNS, CDR2 SASEGT. With 7 bases removed from V and 3 bases from J, the gap between germline ends came to 19 bases. CDR3 length: 16 amino acids. DNA of the CDR3: TGTGCCAGCACCGGTGATAGCGGACAATTCTACAATGAGCAGTTCTTC. It is translated as CASTGDSGQFYNEQFF.

The chain joins TRBV27 to TRBJ1-5; D may be TRBD1 (6 bases). Germline CDR1 MNHEY, CDR2 SMNVEV (reference sequence). V was trimmed by 3 bases and J by 6 bases, leaving 12 bases between them. The CDR3 totals 14 residues. CDR3 in DNA: TGTGCCAGCAGTTTTAACAGGGAGTTTCAGCCCCAGCATTTT. This translates into CASSFNREFQPQHF.

This clonotype was observed a handful of times. The gene calls are TRBV18 and TRBJ1-5; 7 bases fit TRBD1. The germline V gene encodes CDR1 KGHSH and CDR2 LQKENI. J gave up 5 bases and V 4 bases, and 11 bases lay outside the gene matches. The CDR3 totals 16 residues. Here the CDR3 DNA reads TGTGCCAGCTCACGGGTTAATACAGGGGTAGATCAGCCCCAGCATTTT. Its translation is CASSRVNTGVDQPQHF.

This clonotype was recorded many times. The genes are TRBV2 and TRBJ2-5; D gene ambiguous. Germline loops: CDR1 SNHLY, CDR2 FYNNEI. The CDR3 has 12 residues. The germline V and J ends were trimmed by 8 bases and 2 bases, with 9 bases remaining between them. The CDR3, as DNA: TGTGCCAGCCAGAAAGAACAAGAGACCCAGTACTTC. It specifies CASQKEQETQYF.

This clonotype was seen more than once but under ten times. The CDR3 nucleotides are TGTGCCAGCAGTTGGCGTAGCGCAGTAGCCTCTAACTATGGCTACACCTTC. This encodes CASSWRSAVASNYGYTF. The genes are TRBV12-3 or TRBV12-4 and TRBJ1-2; no reliable D call. V lost 4 bases and J 0 bases, leaving 18 bases between the germline ends. This CDR3 is 17 amino acids long.

In this sample, this clonotype turned up many times. The junction does not match germline at one end; this may be a read error. The V gene is TRBV3-1, the J gene TRBJ2-1; unclear D gene. This CDR3 region has 13 residues. Germline V gives CDR1 LGHDT, CDR2 YNNKEL (reference sequence). CDR3 coding DNA: TGTGCCGGCAGCCAAGACGCCCTCAATGAGCAGTTCTTC. Its translation: CAGSQDALNEQFF.

This clonotype was observed a handful of times. The chain uses TRBV28 and TRBJ1-4, with 8 nucleotides matching TRBD1. The CDR3 has 16 amino acids. J was trimmed by 7 bases and V by 5 bases; bases with no gene match: 12. Germline lookup yields CDR1 MDHEN and CDR2 SYDVKM. CDR3 in DNA: TGTGCCAGCAGTGCGCCAGGACAGGGAGGCGGTGAAAAACTGTTTTTT. It specifies CASSAPGQGGGEKLFF.

The rearrangement links TRBV5-6 to TRBJ2-5; 13 bases match TRBD2. Germline loops: CDR1 SGHDT, CDR2 YYEEEE. With 3 bases clipped from V and 1 base from J, the junction kept 9 bases outside the gene matches. The CDR3 is 18 amino acids. The CDR3 DNA reads TGTGCCAGCAGCTCCACCCGACTAGCGGGGGGAATCCAAGAGACCCAGTACTTC. Its protein product is CASSSTRLAGGIQETQYF.

This clonotype has a handful of counts. The V call is TRBV27, the J call TRBJ2-1; D unresolved. CDR3 size: 12 residues. Trimming stripped 3 bases from V and 9 bases from J, with 9 bases between. Germline loops: CDR1 MNHEY, CDR2 SMNVEV (reference sequence). DNA for the CDR3: TGTGCCAGCAGTTTCTCGAGGTCTGAGCAGTTCTTC. Translation: CASSFSRSEQFF.

This clonotype was seen a few times. This sequence joins TRBV4-1 and TRBJ2-3; 10 bases fit TRBD2. V lost 4 bases and J lost 5; bases outside the gene matches: 9. Germline V gives CDR1 MGHRA, CDR2 YSYEKL. The CDR3 length is 16 residues. As DNA, the CDR3 is TGCGCCAGCAGCCCCGGTTTGAGCGGGGGGGTAGATACGCAGTATTTT. Translation gives CASSPGLSGGVDTQYF.

This clonotype appeared many times. The chain employs TRBV7-8 and TRBJ1-1; D is uncertain. The CDR3 runs to 14 residues. Trimming took off 3 bases at V and 0 bases at J, with 8 bases between the two ends. Germline loops: CDR1 SGHVS, CDR2 FQNEAQ. CDR3 in amino acids: CASSLAHLNTEAFF. In DNA, the CDR3 is TGTGCCAGCAGCTTGGCACACCTGAACACTGAAGCTTTCTTT. The entire variable domain, with the rest obtained from reference TRBV7-8 and TRBJ1-1, is as follows: GAGVSQSPRYKVAKRGQDVALRCDPISGHVSLFWYQQALGQGPEFLTYFQNEAQLDKSGLPSDRFFAERPEGSVSTLKIQRTQQEDSAVYLCASSLAHLNTEAFFGQGTRLTVV.

The sample holds many counts of this clonotype. This chain links TRBV18 with TRBJ2-3; D is tentatively TRBD1 or TRBD2 (5 bases each). Germline V lookup: CDR1 KGHSH, CDR2 LQKENI. This CDR3 comprises 13 residues. V gave up 7 bases and J gave up 4 bases, with 12 bases separating them. In DNA form, the CDR3 reads TGTGCCAGCTACGAGGGGAGTGCAGATACGCAGTATTTT. Encoded protein: CASYEGSADTQYF.

Note on this clonotype: This may be a read error, as it is one base from a much larger clone. The chain combines TRBV28 with TRBJ2-7, with a tentative D call TRBD2 (5 bases). The germline V gene has CDR1 MDHEN and CDR2 SYDVKM. Trimming shortened V by 4 bases and J by 7 bases, and 17 bases separated the two germline ends. The CDR3 is 14 amino acids. CDR3 nucleotide sequence: TGTGCCAGCAGTTGCCCCCCACTAGGATATGAGCAGTACTTC. This codes for CASSCPPLGYEQYF. Full variable domain (missing parts from reference TRBV28 and TRBJ2-7): DVKVTQSSRYLVKRTGEKVFLECVQDMDHENMFWYRQDPGLGLRLIYFSYDVKMKEKGDIPEGYSVSREKKERFSLILESASTNQTSMYLCASSCPPLGYEQYFGPGTRLTVT.

This clonotype showed up many times. The V gene is TRBV3-1, the J gene TRBJ1-1; D is uncertain. Trimming left V 1 base short and J 6 bases short, with 18 bases between. CDR1 LGHDT and CDR2 YNNKEL come from the germline V gene (reference sequence). The CDR3 covers 16 residues. CDR3 amino acids: CASSQGGAGGVSEAFF. CDR3 sequence (DNA): TGTGCCAGCAGCCAAGGAGGTGCAGGAGGAGTCTCTGAAGCTTTCTTT.

This clonotype was seen only once. A much larger clonotype is one base distant, so this may be a read error. The conserved closing phenylalanine or tryptophan is absent in this CDR3, likely reflecting a read error. The chain links TRBV12-3 or TRBV12-4 to TRBJ2-3, with unresolved D. Matching the DNA end better, TRBJ1-1 makes the J call doubtful. The CDR3 is 12 amino acids. Here the CDR3 reads CASSLFLAEAFL. In nucleotides, the CDR3 is TGTGCCAGCAGTTTATTTCTGGCTGAAGCTTTCCTT.

This clonotype was observed once. This sequence joins TRBV12-3 or TRBV12-4 and TRBJ1-4, with TRBD1 matching over 12 bases. Losses at the gene ends were 6 bases for V and 5 bases for J; bases not matched to a gene: 7. The length of the CDR3 is 16 residues. This chain's CDR3 is CASRSGQGAVNEKLFF. The CDR3 bases are TGTGCCAGCAGGTCGGGACAGGGGGCCGTAAATGAAAAACTGTTTTTT.

This clonotype was observed a few times. A much larger clonotype is one base distant, so this may be a read error. The DNA is omitted, as the CDR3 cannot be located on it reliably, and the CDR3 follows TCRdb's listing. This rearrangement joins TRBV30 to TRBJ1-1; the table assigns TRBD1, which was not confirmed against the DNA. From germline, CDR1 is GTSNPN and CDR2 SVGIG (reference sequence). The CDR3 spans 11 amino acids, including both terminal residues. The CDR3 protein is CAWGTGIEDFF.